A single sample gave rise to the 8 T cell receptor delta chains below, sequenced in a study of γδ T cells in repeated Plasmodium falciparum infection. Flow sorting of PBMC yielded separate Vgamma9/Vdelta2+ and Vdelta2-negative gammadelta T cell populations for bulk repertoire analysis. With CATT, TCRdb re-called clones from the multiplex PCR reads. The profile covers 75,000 to 95,000 delta-chain clones, with more than 0.85% appearing a single time and more than 9% taken by the ten largest. The sample taken for sequencing was gamma-delta T cells from blood. The origin of the receptors is a pool of human donors (malaria-infected and uninfected, not separated).

This clone was counted at least ten times. A far larger clone differs by one base, so this is likely a read error. This CDR3 is also generated by other DNA sequences in the sample. The chain employs TRDV2 and TRDJ1; no clear D. As TCRdb names no J gene, one was assigned here on the basis of a DNA match to germline. This CDR3 spans 18 amino acids. Germline V gene data show CDR1 as GEAIGNYY and CDR2 as EKD. This CDR3 is CACDTKYYQPMYTDKLIF. The CDR3 DNA reads TGTGCCTGTGACACGAAGTACTACCAGCCGATGTACACTGATAAACTCATCTTT.

This clone was observed many times. TCRdb's protein for this DNA is that of a much larger clone and differs from the translation at residue 15, likely a read error; the protein shown is the DNA translation. The J gene is TRDJ1, the V gene TRDV2, with 12 bases aligning to TRDD3. Germline CDR1 GEAIGNYY, CDR2 EKD. This CDR3 is 17 amino acids long. The DNA for the CDR3 is TGTGCCTGTGACACCTTAGTACTGGGGGATACCACCGATAAACCCATCTTT. Amino acids: CACDTLVLGDTTDKPIF.

This clone was observed at least ten times. Distinct nucleotide sequences in the sample also encode this CDR3. The rearrangement joins TRDV1 to TRDJ1; TRDD3 agrees at 9 bases. The J segment lost 1 base and the V segment lost 0 bases, leaving 24 bases of the junction unmatched. The germline CDR1 and CDR2 sequences are TSWWSYY and QGS. This CDR3 is 23 amino acids long. CDR3 in amino acids: CALGELDLPWGIVPPLSTDKLIF. The CDR3 nucleotides are TGTGCTCTTGGGGAACTTGACCTACCCTGGGGGATCGTACCTCCTTTGTCCACCGATAAACTCATCTTT.

On this clone itself: The protein in TCRdb stems from a much larger clone and differs at residue 4 from this DNA's translation, likely a read error; here the protein is translated from the DNA. The rearrangement uses TRDV2 and TRDJ2, with a tentative D call TRDD3 (5 bases). CDR1 is GEAIGNYY, CDR2 EKD, per germline. The CDR3 loop spans 21 amino acids. CDR3 nucleotides: TGTGCCTGTGGCACCGTCATCCGGGAACCAGGGGAGAGCTGGGCGACAGCACAACTCTTCTTT. This codes for CACGTVIREPGESWATAQLFF.

This clone was picked up a small number of times. Given a far larger clone just one base away, this is likely a sequencing read error. At the DNA level, this CDR3 is encoded by other sequences in the same sample as well. For the V gene the call is TRDV2; the J gene has no call; the listed D gene, TRDD3, was not tested against the DNA. Germline CDR1 reads GEAIGNYY; CDR2 reads EKD. The CDR3 has 22 residues. This CDR3 is CACDSIDTGGSRGTWDTRQMFF. The CDR3 coding sequence is TGTGCCTGTGATTCCATTGATACTGGGGGATCTCGGGGCACCTGGGACACCCGACAGATGTTCTTC.

This chain connects TRDV2 to TRDJ1, with 12 bases aligning to TRDD3. TCRdb gives no J gene; it was assigned here by matching the DNA to germline. Germline CDR1 GEAIGNYY, CDR2 EKD. The CDR3 consists of 22 residues. V lost 7 bases to trimming and J lost 0 bases; unmatched junction nucleotides: 26. The CDR3 bases are TGTGCCTGGGGGGCCTTCCTACTTCCTGTACTGGGGGATACCCCCTACACCGATAAACTCATCTTT. Encoded protein: CAWGAFLLPVLGDTPYTDKLIF.

A remark on this clone: TCRdb has a much larger clone's protein, which differs at residue 17 from the translation of this DNA, likely because of a read error; what is shown is the protein translated from the DNA. The chain joins TRDV1 to TRDJ1; 9 bases match TRDD3. TCRdb is silent on the J gene; assignment here came from matching the DNA to germline. The germline V gene has CDR1 TSWWSYY and CDR2 QGS. J was trimmed by 3 bases and V by 2 bases; bases with no gene match: 25. This CDR3 has 22 amino acids. The CDR3 protein is CALGEVRTKAGIRTTNADKLIF. The CDR3 nucleotides read TGTGCTCTTGGGGAAGTCCGAACTAAGGCGGGGATACGGACTACTAACGCCGATAAACTCATCTTT.

This clone was seen a handful of times. With only one base between it and a far larger clone, this is likely a read error. The same CDR3 is also encoded by other DNA sequences in this sample. The gene calls are TRDV1 and TRDJ1; D not certain. V was clipped by 5 bases and J by 0 bases, with 22 bases between them. Germline V CDR1 and CDR2: TSWWSYY, QGS. The CDR3 covers 18 residues. CDR3: CALGNWPSHPLNTDKLIF. The CDR3 DNA sequence: TGTGCTCTTGGGAATTGGCCCTCCCACCCCCTTAACACCGATAAACTCATCTTT.